This T cell receptor beta chain was recorded in a study of blood T cell repertoires in COVID-19. Study information: From T cells, B-cell-depleted T cells, or PBMCs came the material, which was cDNA or gDNA.

Measured with immunoSEQ multiplex PCR; TCRdb has only the in-frame clones, and not every one. The sample has more than 100,000 clones, about 79% seen once. V shed 3 bases and J shed 0 bases, with 18 bases lying between them. Per the germline V gene, CDR1 is KGHSH and CDR2 is LQKENI. This CDR3 region has 17 residues. Sequenced sample: peripheral blood. The gene calls are TRBV18 and TRBJ2-7; D is possibly TRBD2 (6 bases). This TCR was sampled from a man between 65 and 79 years old with acute or convalescent COVID-19. The CDR3 region has the DNA TGTGCCAGCTCACCTAAATCCGGGGGAGTCTTCTCCTACGAGCAGTACTTC. Amino acid sequence: CASSPKSGGVFSYEQYF.